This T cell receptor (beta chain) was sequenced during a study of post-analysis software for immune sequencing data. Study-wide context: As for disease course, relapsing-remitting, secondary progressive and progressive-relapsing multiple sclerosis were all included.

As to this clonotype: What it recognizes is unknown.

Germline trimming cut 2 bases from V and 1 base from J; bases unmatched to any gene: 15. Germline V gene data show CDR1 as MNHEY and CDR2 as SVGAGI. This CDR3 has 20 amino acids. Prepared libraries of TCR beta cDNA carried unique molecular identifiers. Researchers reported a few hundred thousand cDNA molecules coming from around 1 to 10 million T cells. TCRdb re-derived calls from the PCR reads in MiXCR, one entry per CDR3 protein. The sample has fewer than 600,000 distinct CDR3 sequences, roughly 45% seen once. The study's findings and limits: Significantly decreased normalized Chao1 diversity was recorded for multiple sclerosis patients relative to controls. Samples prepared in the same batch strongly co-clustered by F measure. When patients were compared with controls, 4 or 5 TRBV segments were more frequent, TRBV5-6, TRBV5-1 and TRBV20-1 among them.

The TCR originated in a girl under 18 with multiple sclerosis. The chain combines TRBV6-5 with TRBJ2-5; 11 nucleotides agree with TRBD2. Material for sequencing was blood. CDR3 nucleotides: TGTGCCAGCAGTTACGGCAGGGGACTCGGACTAGCGGGTATCCAAGAGACCCAGTACTTC. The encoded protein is CASSYGRGLGLAGIQETQYF.